The clone carrying this T cell receptor (beta chain) was counted at least ten times. Its antigen is as yet unknown. This entry belongs to a study of T cells after yellow fever vaccination. General study points: Post-booster samples contained most primary-vaccination clones (roughly 96% CD4, about 90% CD8). Few clonotypes appeared in both CD4 and CD8 compartments.

From the 5' RACE reads, TCRdb called clonotypes with MiXCR, one entry per CDR3 protein. Of 110,000 to 150,000 distinct CDR3 sequences in the sample, 6.6% were seen once. The V gene's germline CDR1 is SGHRS and CDR2 YFSETQ. Trimming stripped 4 bases from V and 2 bases from J, with 9 bases between. The CDR3 length is 13 residues. V is TRBV5-1 and J is TRBJ2-5; tentatively, D is TRBD1 (5 bases). Source: CD4+ T cells sorted from PBMCs, taken 10 days after the yellow fever booster vaccination. The TCR originated in a man under 40 who received the YFV17D yellow fever vaccine. CDR3 in amino acids: CASSSRQQETQYF. The CDR3 region has the DNA TGCGCCAGCAGCAGTAGACAGCAAGAGACCCAGTACTTC.